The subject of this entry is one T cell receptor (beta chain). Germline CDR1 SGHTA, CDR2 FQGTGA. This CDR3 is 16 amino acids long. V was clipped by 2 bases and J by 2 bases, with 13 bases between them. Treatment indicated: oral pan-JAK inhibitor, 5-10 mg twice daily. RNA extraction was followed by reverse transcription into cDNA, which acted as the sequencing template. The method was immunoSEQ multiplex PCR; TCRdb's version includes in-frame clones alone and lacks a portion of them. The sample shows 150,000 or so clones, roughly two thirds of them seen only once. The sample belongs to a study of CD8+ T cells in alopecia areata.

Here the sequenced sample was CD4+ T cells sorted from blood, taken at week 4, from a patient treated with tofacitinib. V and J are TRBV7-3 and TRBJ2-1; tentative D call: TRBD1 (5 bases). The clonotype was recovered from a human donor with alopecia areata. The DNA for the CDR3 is TGTGCCAGCAGCTTATATTCAGGGAACCCCTACAATGAGCAGTTCTTC. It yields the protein CASSLYSGNPYNEQFF.